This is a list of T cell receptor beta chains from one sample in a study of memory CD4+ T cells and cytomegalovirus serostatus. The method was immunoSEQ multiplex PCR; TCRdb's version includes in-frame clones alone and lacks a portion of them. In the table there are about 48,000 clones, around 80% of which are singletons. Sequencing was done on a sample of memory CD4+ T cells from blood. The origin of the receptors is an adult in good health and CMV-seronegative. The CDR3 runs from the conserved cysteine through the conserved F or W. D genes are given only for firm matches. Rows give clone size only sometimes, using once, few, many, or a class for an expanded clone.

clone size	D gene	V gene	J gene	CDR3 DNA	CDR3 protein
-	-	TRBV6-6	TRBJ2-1	TGTGCCAGCAGACCGTCGGGCGGGGAGATCAATGAGCAGTTCTTC	CASRPSGGEINEQFF
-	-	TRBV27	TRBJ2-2	TGTGCCAGCAGTTTATGGCGACCGGACACCGGGGAGCTGTTTTTT	CASSLWRPDTGELFF
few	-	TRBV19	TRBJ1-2	TGTGCCAGTAGTATCTCGGGGGCAAGAGGCTACACCTTC	CASSISGARGYTF
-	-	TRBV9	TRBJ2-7	TGTGCCAGCAGCGTTGGGGACTCCTACGAGCAGTACTTC	CASSVGDSYEQYF
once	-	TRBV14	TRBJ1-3	TGTGCCAGCAGCCAATATCCGGGGGAAGGAAACACCATATATTTT	CASSQYPGEGNTIYF
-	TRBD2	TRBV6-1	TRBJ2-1	TGTGCCAGCAGTGACCGTCCTAGCGGGGTTGGCTCCTACAATGAGCAGTTCTTC	CASSDRPSGVGSYNEQFF
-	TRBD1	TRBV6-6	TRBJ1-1	TGTGCCAGCAGTTCAACCGGGACAGGGCAAAACACTGAAGCTTTCTTT	CASSSTGTGQNTEAFF
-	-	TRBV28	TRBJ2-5	TGTGCCAGCAGTTTACGGGGTCAAGAGACCCAGTACTTC	CASSLRGQETQYF
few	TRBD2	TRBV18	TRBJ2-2	TGTGCCAGCTCACCCCGGGCTAGCGGGAGCGACGGGGAGCTGTTTTTT	CASSPRASGSDGELFF
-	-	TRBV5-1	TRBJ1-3	TGCGCCAGCAGCTTGAATACAGTTAACTCTGGAAACACCATATATTTT	CASSLNTVNSGNTIYF
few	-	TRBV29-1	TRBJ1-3	TGCAGCGTATCCGCTAATGGAAACACCATATATTTT	CSVSANGNTIYF
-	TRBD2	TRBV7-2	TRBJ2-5	TGTGCCAGCAGCTTATGGCGGGGGCAAGAGACCCAGTACTTC	CASSLWRGQETQYF